This T cell receptor beta chain was found in a study of T cells expressing NK-cell markers. CDR1 is SGHRS and CDR2 is YFSETQ in the germline V gene. The CDR3 sequence is 16 residues long. From the 5' RACE reads, TCRdb lists one entry per CDR3 protein and no DNA. The sample holds 550,000 to 600,000 distinct CDR3 sequences. Findings of the study overall: The CD3+CD56-NKG2C+ fraction of a handful of donors was also led by these clonotypes.

As to this clonotype: Its target is not known.

V is TRBV5-1 and J is TRBJ2-5; TCRdb indicates TRBD2, and absent DNA this call remains unverified. The material sequenced was blood T cells: a sorted CD56 or NKG2C T cell subset, CD4+ or CD8+ T cells, or bulk PBMC T cells (not recorded which). The TCR originated in a man aged 18-30 years in good health. This chain's CDR3 is CASSSGTSGRQETQYF.